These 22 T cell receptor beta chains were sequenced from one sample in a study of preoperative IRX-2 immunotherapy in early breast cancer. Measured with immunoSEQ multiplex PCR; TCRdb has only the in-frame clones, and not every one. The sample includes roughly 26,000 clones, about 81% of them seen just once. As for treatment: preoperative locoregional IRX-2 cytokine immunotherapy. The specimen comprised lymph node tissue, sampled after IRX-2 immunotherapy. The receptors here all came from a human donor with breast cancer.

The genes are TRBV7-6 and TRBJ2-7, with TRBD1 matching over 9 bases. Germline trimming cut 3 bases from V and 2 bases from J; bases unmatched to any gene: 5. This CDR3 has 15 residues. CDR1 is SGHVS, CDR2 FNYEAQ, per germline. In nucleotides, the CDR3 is TGTGCCAGCAGCTTGGGAGGGACAGGGCCCTACGAGCAGTACTTC. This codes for CASSLGGTGPYEQYF.

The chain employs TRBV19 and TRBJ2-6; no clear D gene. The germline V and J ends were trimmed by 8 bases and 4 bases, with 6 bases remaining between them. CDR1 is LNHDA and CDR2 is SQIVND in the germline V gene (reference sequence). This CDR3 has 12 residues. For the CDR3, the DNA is TGTGCCAGTCGTGACGGGGCCAACGTCCTGACTTTC. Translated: CASRDGANVLTF. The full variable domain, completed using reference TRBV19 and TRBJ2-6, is DGGITQSPKYLFRKEGQNVTLSCEQNLNHDAMYWYRQDPGQGLRLIYYSQIVNDFQKGDIAEGYSVSREKKESFPLTVTSAQKNPTAFYLCASRDGANVLTFGAGSRLTVL.

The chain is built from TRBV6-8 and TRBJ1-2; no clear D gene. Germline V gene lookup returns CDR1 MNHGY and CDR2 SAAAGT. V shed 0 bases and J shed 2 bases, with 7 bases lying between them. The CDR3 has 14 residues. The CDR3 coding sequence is TGTGCCAGCAGTTACTCGCCGGGGAACTATGGCTACACCTTC. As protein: CASSYSPGNYGYTF.

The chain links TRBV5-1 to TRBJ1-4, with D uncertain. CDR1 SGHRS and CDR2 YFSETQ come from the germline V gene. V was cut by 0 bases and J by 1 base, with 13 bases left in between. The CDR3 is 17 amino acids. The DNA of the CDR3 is TGCGCCAGCAGCTTGGGCGGCGGAGCGCTAACTAATGAAAAACTGTTTTTT. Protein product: CASSLGGGALTNEKLFF.

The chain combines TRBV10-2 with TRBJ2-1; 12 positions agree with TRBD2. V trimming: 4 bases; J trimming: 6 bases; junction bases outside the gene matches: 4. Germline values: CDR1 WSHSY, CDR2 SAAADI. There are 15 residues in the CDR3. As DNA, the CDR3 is TGCGCCAGCAGTGTACTAGCGGGGGGCGTCAATGAGCAGTTCTTC. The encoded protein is CASSVLAGGVNEQFF.

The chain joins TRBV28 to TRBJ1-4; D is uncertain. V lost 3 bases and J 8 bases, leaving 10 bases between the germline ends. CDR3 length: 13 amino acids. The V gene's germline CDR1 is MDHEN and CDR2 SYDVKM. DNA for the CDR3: TGTGCCAGCAGTTTGCCCCTAGGGGAAAAACTGTTTTTT. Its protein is CASSLPLGEKLFF.

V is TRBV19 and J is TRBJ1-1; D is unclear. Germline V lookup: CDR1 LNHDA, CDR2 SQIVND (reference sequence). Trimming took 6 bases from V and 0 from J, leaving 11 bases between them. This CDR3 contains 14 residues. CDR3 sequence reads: CASSKTAMNTEAFF. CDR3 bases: TGTGCCAGTAGCAAGACGGCCATGAACACTGAAGCTTTCTTT.

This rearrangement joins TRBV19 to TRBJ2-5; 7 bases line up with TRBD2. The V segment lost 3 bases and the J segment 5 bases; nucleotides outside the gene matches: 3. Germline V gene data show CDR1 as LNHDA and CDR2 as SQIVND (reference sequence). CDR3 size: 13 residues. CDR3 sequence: CASSMGRAETQYF. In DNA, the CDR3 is TGTGCCAGTAGTATGGGGAGGGCGGAGACCCAGTACTTC.

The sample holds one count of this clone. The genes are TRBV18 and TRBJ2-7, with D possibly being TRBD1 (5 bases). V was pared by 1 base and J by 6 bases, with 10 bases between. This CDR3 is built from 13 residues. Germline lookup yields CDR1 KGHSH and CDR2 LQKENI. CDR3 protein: CASSPQGRAEQYV. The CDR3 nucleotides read TGTGCCAGCTCACCACAAGGCAGGGCCGAGCAGTACGTC.

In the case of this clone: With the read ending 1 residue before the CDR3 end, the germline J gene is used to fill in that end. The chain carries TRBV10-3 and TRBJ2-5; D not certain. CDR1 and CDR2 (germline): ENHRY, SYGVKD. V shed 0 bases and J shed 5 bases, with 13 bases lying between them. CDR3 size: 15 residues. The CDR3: CAISESGQITETQYF. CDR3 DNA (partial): TGTGCCATCAGTGAGTCCGGGCAGATAACTGAGACCCAGTAC.

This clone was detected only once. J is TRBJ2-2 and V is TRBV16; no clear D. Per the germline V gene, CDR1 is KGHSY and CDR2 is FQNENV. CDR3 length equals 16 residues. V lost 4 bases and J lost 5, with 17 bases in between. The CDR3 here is CASSRSERVLTGELFF. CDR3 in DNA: TGTGCCAGCAGCCGCTCTGAAAGGGTGTTGACCGGGGAGCTGTTTTTT.

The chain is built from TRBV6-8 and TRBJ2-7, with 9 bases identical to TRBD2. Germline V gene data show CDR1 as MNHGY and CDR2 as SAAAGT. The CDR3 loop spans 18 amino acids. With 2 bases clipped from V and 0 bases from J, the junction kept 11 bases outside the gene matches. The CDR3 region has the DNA TGTGCCAGCAGTTACGGGGCCCTAGCGGGGAAAAGCTCCTACGAGCAGTACTTC. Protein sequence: CASSYGALAGKSSYEQYF.

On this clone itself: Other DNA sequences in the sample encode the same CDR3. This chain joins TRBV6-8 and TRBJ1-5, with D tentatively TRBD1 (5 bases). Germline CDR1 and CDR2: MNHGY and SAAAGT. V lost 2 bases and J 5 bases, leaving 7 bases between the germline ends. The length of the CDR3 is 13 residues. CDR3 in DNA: TGTGCCAGCAGTTACAGGGGCGATCAGCCCCAGCATTTT. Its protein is CASSYRGDQPQHF.

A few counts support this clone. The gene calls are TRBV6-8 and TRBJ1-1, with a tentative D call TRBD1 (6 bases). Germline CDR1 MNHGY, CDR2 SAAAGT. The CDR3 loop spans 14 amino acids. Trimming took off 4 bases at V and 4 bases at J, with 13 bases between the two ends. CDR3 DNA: TGTGCCAGCAGTTCTTCAGGGGTATCCACTGAAGCTTTCTTT. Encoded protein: CASSSSGVSTEAFF.

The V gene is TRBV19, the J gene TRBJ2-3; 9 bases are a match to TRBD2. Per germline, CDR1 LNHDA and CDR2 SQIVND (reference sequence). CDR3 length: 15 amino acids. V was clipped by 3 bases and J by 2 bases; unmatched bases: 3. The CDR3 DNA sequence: TGTGCCAGTAGTATCGGCGGGGGGGACACAGATACGCAGTATTTT. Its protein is CASSIGGGDTDTQYF.

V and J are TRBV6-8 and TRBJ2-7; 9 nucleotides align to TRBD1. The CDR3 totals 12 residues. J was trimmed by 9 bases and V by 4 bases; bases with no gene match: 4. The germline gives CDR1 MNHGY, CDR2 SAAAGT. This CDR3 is CASSLTGGGQYF. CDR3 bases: TGTGCCAGCAGTTTAACAGGGGGCGGGCAGTACTTC.

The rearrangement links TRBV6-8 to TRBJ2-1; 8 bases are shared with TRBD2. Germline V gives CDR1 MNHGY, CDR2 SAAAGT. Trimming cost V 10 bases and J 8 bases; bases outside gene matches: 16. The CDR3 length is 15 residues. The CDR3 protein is CAIVSLRGGLYEQFF. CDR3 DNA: TGTGCCATCGTATCGCTCCGGGGGGGCCTCTATGAGCAGTTCTTC.

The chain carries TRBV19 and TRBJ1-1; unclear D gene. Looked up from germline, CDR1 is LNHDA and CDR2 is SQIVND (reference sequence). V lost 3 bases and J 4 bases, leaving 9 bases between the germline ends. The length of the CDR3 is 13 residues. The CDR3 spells CASSITWGTEAFF. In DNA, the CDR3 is TGTGCCAGTAGTATTACCTGGGGCACTGAAGCTTTCTTT. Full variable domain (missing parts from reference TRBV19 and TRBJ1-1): DGGITQSPKYLFRKEGQNVTLSCEQNLNHDAMYWYRQDPGQGLRLIYYSQIVNDFQKGDIAEGYSVSREKKESFPLTVTSAQKNPTAFYLCASSITWGTEAFFGQGTRLTVV.

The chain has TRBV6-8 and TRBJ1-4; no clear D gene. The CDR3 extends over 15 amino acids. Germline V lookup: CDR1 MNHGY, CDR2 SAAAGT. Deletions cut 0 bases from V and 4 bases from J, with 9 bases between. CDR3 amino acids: CASSYSGNGNEKLFF. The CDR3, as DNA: TGTGCCAGCAGTTACTCCGGCAATGGTAATGAAAAACTGTTTTTT.

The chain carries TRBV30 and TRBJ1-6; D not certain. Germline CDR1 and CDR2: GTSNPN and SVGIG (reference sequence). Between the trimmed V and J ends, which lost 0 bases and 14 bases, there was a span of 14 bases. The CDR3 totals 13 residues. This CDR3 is CAWSVHGELALHF. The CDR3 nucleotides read TGTGCCTGGAGTGTACATGGGGAATTAGCCCTCCACTTT.

This CDR3 reads CASSPQGLNTEAFF. CDR3 nucleotide sequence: TGTGCCAGCTCACCTCAGGGACTGAACACTGAAGCTTTCTTT. The J gene is TRBJ1-1, the V gene TRBV18; a possible D gene is TRBD1 (5 bases). The CDR3 has 14 residues. Germline V gene data show CDR1 as KGHSH and CDR2 as LQKENI. V lost 3 bases and J 0 bases, leaving 8 bases between the germline ends.

CDR3 sequence reads: CASSLSAGVVSPLHF. CDR3 sequence (DNA): TGTGCCAGCAGTTTATCAGCAGGGGTCGTTTCACCCCTCCACTTT. The chain carries TRBV28 and TRBJ1-6, with D possibly being TRBD1 (6 bases). Germline values: CDR1 MDHEN, CDR2 SYDVKM. CDR3 length equals 15 residues. V lost 1 base to trimming and J lost 9 bases, with 13 bases between them.